The T cell receptor (beta chain) described here comes from a study of control samples from healthy donors and cancer patients. Here immunoSEQ multiplex PCR was the method, and the copy in TCRdb shows in-frame clones only, minus some. The sample shows 35,000 to 45,000 clones, roughly 85% of them seen only once. The length of the CDR3 is 15 residues. Germline loops: CDR1 KGHSH, CDR2 LQKENI. V was cut by 3 bases and J by 5 bases, with 14 bases left in between. This sequence originates from a man aged 55-75 years in good health. Sequencing was carried out using blood. J is TRBJ2-1 and V is TRBV18; D is unclear. The CDR3 is CASSPSLTGNNEQFF. The CDR3 region has the DNA TGTGCCAGCTCACCGAGTTTGACCGGTAACAATGAGCAGTTCTTC. The full variable domain, in which reference TRBV18 and TRBJ2-1 provide the parts outside the CDR3, is NAGVMQNPRHLVRRRGQEARLRCSPMKGHSHVYWYRQLPEEGLKFMVYLQKENIIDESGMPKERFSAEFPKEGPSILRIQQVVRGDSAAYFCASSPSLTGNNEQFFGPGTRLTVL.